This T cell receptor (beta chain) was captured by sequencing in a study of post-analysis software for immune sequencing data. Germline-derived CDR1 and CDR2 are SGDLS and YYNGEE. The V and J ends lost 0 bases and 6 bases respectively, with 21 bases between them. The CDR3 is 17 residues long. General study results and limits: For normalized Chao1 diversity, multiple sclerosis patients scored significantly lower than controls did. With TRBV5-6, TRBV5-1 and TRBV20-1 included, about five TRBV segments were more frequent in patients than in controls.

This clonotype has more than one count but fewer than ten. The antigen is unknown. Tagging with unique molecular identifiers was a feature of the TCR beta cDNA libraries. TCRdb reprocessed the PCR reads via MiXCR and lists one record per CDR3 protein. Of some 800,000 distinct CDR3 sequences in the sample, just over 45% were seen once. This receptor was identified in a girl aged 10-17 years with multiple sclerosis. This chain joins TRBV9 and TRBJ1-2, with D possibly TRBD1 on 5 matching bases. The sequencing sample was made of blood. CDR3 coding DNA: TGTGCCAGCAGCGTAGAAAGGGGAACAGCCCACTCCGATGGCTACACCTTC. It translates to CASSVERGTAHSDGYTF.